The rows below give T cell receptor beta chains drawn from one sample of a study of T cells in tumors after PD-1 blockade. TCRdb's copy holds only in-frame clones and misses some; the assay was immunoSEQ multiplex PCR. The top ten hold over 55% of the sample, which has over 3,000 clones, about 60% seen once. The material was tumor tissue, obtained after anti-PD-1 treatment. These TCRs come from a human donor with cutaneous squamous cell carcinoma. The CDR3 runs from the conserved cysteine through the conserved F or W. D genes are given only for firm matches. Clone size, where shown, is once, few, many, or a class for clones that have expanded.

v_call: TRBV12-5
j_call: TRBJ2-1
clone_size: .
d_call: TRBD2
cdr3_aa: CASGLTAGASYNEQFF
cdr3_nt: TGTGCTAGTGGTTTGACAGCGGGGGCTTCCTACAATGAGCAGTTCTTC

v_call: TRBV4-1
j_call: TRBJ1-1
clone_size: .
d_call: .
cdr3_aa: CASSQDPHAGGTEAFF
cdr3_nt: TGCGCCAGCAGCCAAGATCCGCATGCCGGCGGCACTGAAGCTTTCTTT

v_call: TRBV5-5
j_call: TRBJ1-1
clone_size: .
d_call: TRBD1
cdr3_aa: CAHGTGDSPEAFF
cdr3_nt: TGTGCCCACGGGACAGGGGATAGTCCTGAAGCTTTCTTT

v_call: TRBV5-1
j_call: TRBJ2-3
clone_size: .
d_call: TRBD2
cdr3_aa: CASSLDGGSGGAADTQYF
cdr3_nt: TGCGCCAGCAGCTTGGATGGAGGTAGCGGGGGGGCTGCAGATACGCAGTATTTT

v_call: TRBV2
j_call: TRBJ2-5
clone_size: few
d_call: .
cdr3_aa: CASSEMGHLRGETQYF
cdr3_nt: TGTGCCAGCAGTGAGATGGGACACCTCAGGGGAGAGACCCAGTACTTC

v_call: TRBV2
j_call: TRBJ2-1
clone_size: .
d_call: .
cdr3_aa: CASSEGGRVIDEQFF
cdr3_nt: TGTGCCAGCAGTGAAGGGGGCAGGGTAATTGATGAGCAGTTCTTC

v_call: TRBV18
j_call: TRBJ2-1
clone_size: .
d_call: TRBD2
cdr3_aa: CASSPGLAGGNEQFF
cdr3_nt: TGTGCCAGCTCACCTGGACTAGCGGGGGGAAATGAGCAGTTCTTC

v_call: TRBV13
j_call: TRBJ1-5
clone_size: large
d_call: .
cdr3_aa: CASSLAGELQPQHF
cdr3_nt: TGTGCCAGCAGCTTAGCAGGGGAGCTTCAGCCCCAGCATTTT

v_call: TRBV10-1
j_call: TRBJ1-5
clone_size: few
d_call: .
cdr3_aa: CASSEIRRQHQPQHF
cdr3_nt: TGCGCCAGCAGTGAGATTAGGCGCCAGCATCAGCCCCAGCATTTT

v_call: TRBV28
j_call: TRBJ2-7
clone_size: .
d_call: .
cdr3_aa: CASSLSGYEQYF
cdr3_nt: TGTGCCAGCAGTTTATCGGGTTACGAGCAGTACTTC

v_call: TRBV27
j_call: TRBJ2-7
clone_size: .
d_call: .
cdr3_aa: CAVPYRSDEQYF
cdr3_nt: TGTGCCGTGCCTTATCGCTCAGACGAGCAGTACTTC

v_call: TRBV5-1
j_call: TRBJ1-1
clone_size: large
d_call: .
cdr3_aa: CASSVSRGNTEAFF
cdr3_nt: TGCGCCAGCAGCGTCTCCCGGGGTAACACTGAAGCTTTCTTT

v_call: TRBV7-9
j_call: TRBJ1-1
clone_size: few
d_call: TRBD1
cdr3_aa: CASSLQGVNTEAFF
cdr3_nt: TGTGCCAGCAGCTTACAGGGGGTGAACACTGAAGCTTTCTTT

v_call: TRBV27
j_call: TRBJ1-1
clone_size: .
d_call: TRBD1
cdr3_aa: CASSLKPGQGNTEAFF
cdr3_nt: TGTGCCAGCAGTCTCAAACCGGGACAGGGAAACACTGAAGCTTTCTTT

v_call: TRBV9
j_call: TRBJ2-3
clone_size: .
d_call: .
cdr3_aa: CASSGHRGGTDTQYF
cdr3_nt: TGTGCCAGCAGCGGCCACCGAGGAGGGACAGATACGCAGTATTTT

v_call: TRBV12-3/TRBV12-4
j_call: TRBJ2-3
clone_size: .
d_call: .
cdr3_aa: CASSLLDTQYF
cdr3_nt: TGTGCCAGCAGTTTGTTAGATACGCAGTATTTT

v_call: TRBV19
j_call: TRBJ1-2
clone_size: medium-sized
d_call: .
cdr3_aa: CASSISSVVGYTF
cdr3_nt: TGTGCCAGTAGTATATCATCGGTGGTTGGCTACACCTTC

v_call: TRBV7-9
j_call: TRBJ2-7
clone_size: .
d_call: .
cdr3_aa: CASRAEEDEQYF
cdr3_nt: TGTGCCAGCAGGGCGGAAGAGGACGAGCAGTACTTC

v_call: TRBV4-1
j_call: TRBJ1-3
clone_size: .
d_call: .
cdr3_aa: CASSQSAGSIHTIYF
cdr3_nt: TGCGCCAGCAGCCAATCGGCAGGGTCAATACACACCATATATTTT

v_call: TRBV10-1
j_call: TRBJ2-1
clone_size: .
d_call: TRBD2
cdr3_aa: CASSESAAGGNEQFF
cdr3_nt: TGCGCCAGCAGTGAGTCCGCGGCGGGGGGGAATGAGCAGTTCTTC

v_call: TRBV3-1/TRBV3-2
j_call: TRBJ1-2
clone_size: .
d_call: .
cdr3_aa: CASSQFARRGQTLNYGYTF
cdr3_nt: TGTGCCAGCAGCCAATTCGCGCGCAGAGGACAGACCCTTAACTATGGCTACACCTTC

v_call: TRBV4-2
j_call: TRBJ1-3
clone_size: .
d_call: .
cdr3_aa: CASSQDRAYSGNTIYF
cdr3_nt: TGTGCCAGCAGCCAAGATAGGGCCTACTCTGGAAACACCATATATTTT

v_call: TRBV4-1
j_call: TRBJ2-2
clone_size: few
d_call: .
cdr3_aa: CASSQGFLTGELFF
cdr3_nt: TGCGCCAGCAGCCAAGGGTTCCTAACCGGGGAGCTGTTTTTT

v_call: TRBV2
j_call: TRBJ2-4
clone_size: .
d_call: .
cdr3_aa: CASSERLGPPKNIQYF
cdr3_nt: TGTGCCAGCAGTGAAAGACTAGGCCCCCCCAAAAACATTCAGTACTTC

v_call: TRBV27
j_call: TRBJ2-1
clone_size: .
d_call: .
cdr3_aa: CASSPTWSEQFF
cdr3_nt: TGTGCCAGCAGTCCCACCTGGAGTGAGCAGTTCTTC

v_call: TRBV4-2
j_call: TRBJ2-7
clone_size: .
d_call: TRBD2
cdr3_aa: CASSQEGPGGRSYEQYF
cdr3_nt: TGTGCCAGCAGCCAAGAGGGGCCGGGGGGGCGCTCCTACGAGCAGTACTTC

v_call: TRBV28
j_call: TRBJ1-6
clone_size: .
d_call: TRBD1
cdr3_aa: CASSLDPRTGSGGHSPLHF
cdr3_nt: TGTGCCAGCAGTTTAGACCCTCGGACAGGGAGTGGGGGCCATTCACCCCTCCACTTT

v_call: TRBV28
j_call: TRBJ2-3
clone_size: .
d_call: TRBD2
cdr3_aa: CASSLYMGGSTDTQYF
cdr3_nt: TGTGCCAGCAGTTTATATATGGGGGGGAGCACAGATACGCAGTATTTT

v_call: TRBV19
j_call: TRBJ2-3
clone_size: .
d_call: .
cdr3_aa: CASSITLTDTQYF
cdr3_nt: TGTGCCAGTAGTATCACACTGACAGATACGCAGTATTTT

v_call: TRBV5-4
j_call: TRBJ2-1
clone_size: few
d_call: TRBD2
cdr3_aa: CASSPTSGGYNEQFF
cdr3_nt: TGTGCCAGCAGCCCGACTAGCGGGGGGTACAATGAGCAGTTCTTC

v_call: TRBV6-4
j_call: TRBJ2-2
clone_size: .
d_call: .
cdr3_aa: CASSDSDTGELFF
cdr3_nt: TGTGCCAGCAGTGACTCGGACACCGGGGAGCTGTTTTTT

v_call: TRBV11-2
j_call: TRBJ1-1
clone_size: .
d_call: .
cdr3_aa: CASARGRTMNTEAFF
cdr3_nt: TGTGCCAGCGCCAGGGGCAGGACTATGAACACTGAAGCTTTCTTT

v_call: TRBV3-1/TRBV3-2
j_call: TRBJ2-7
clone_size: .
d_call: TRBD1
cdr3_aa: CASSTPGTGVRGHEQYF
cdr3_nt: TGTGCCAGCAGCACCCCCGGGACAGGGGTTCGTGGCCACGAGCAGTACTTC

v_call: TRBV3-1/TRBV3-2
j_call: TRBJ1-6
clone_size: few
d_call: .
cdr3_aa: CASSQGRRSDSPLHF
cdr3_nt: TGTGCCAGCAGCCAAGGACGGCGGAGCGATTCACCCCTCCACTTT

v_call: TRBV5-6
j_call: TRBJ1-1
clone_size: .
d_call: TRBD1
cdr3_aa: CASNWDSVNTEAFF
cdr3_nt: TGTGCCAGCAACTGGGACAGTGTGAACACTGAAGCTTTCTTT

v_call: TRBV18
j_call: TRBJ1-2
clone_size: .
d_call: TRBD1
cdr3_aa: CASSLTGQRDYGYTF
cdr3_nt: TGTGCCAGCTCACTCACGGGACAGCGGGACTATGGCTACACCTTC

v_call: TRBV7-2
j_call: TRBJ2-1
clone_size: .
d_call: .
cdr3_aa: CASSLDPFFSSYNEQFF
cdr3_nt: TGTGCCAGCAGCTTAGACCCATTTTTTAGCTCCTACAATGAGCAGTTCTTC

v_call: TRBV7-9
j_call: TRBJ1-1
clone_size: .
d_call: TRBD1
cdr3_aa: CASSPRTGGVSEAFF
cdr3_nt: TGTGCCAGCAGCCCGAGGACAGGGGGCGTCTCTGAAGCTTTCTTT

v_call: TRBV12-3/TRBV12-4
j_call: TRBJ1-1
clone_size: few
d_call: .
cdr3_aa: CASSLAANTEAFF
cdr3_nt: TGTGCCAGCAGTTTGGCCGCTAACACTGAAGCTTTCTTT

v_call: TRBV5-1
j_call: TRBJ2-2
clone_size: .
d_call: .
cdr3_aa: CASEIGQGHAGELFF
cdr3_nt: TGCGCCAGCGAAATCGGGCAGGGCCACGCCGGGGAGCTGTTTTTT

v_call: TRBV6-5
j_call: TRBJ1-1
clone_size: .
d_call: .
cdr3_aa: CASGTRFMNTEAFF
cdr3_nt: TGTGCCAGCGGGACGCGTTTCATGAACACTGAAGCTTTCTTT

v_call: TRBV15
j_call: TRBJ2-2
clone_size: .
d_call: .
cdr3_aa: CATSTGTGELFF
cdr3_nt: TGTGCCACCAGCACCGGCACCGGGGAGCTGTTTTTT

v_call: TRBV6-1
j_call: TRBJ2-7
clone_size: .
d_call: .
cdr3_aa: CASSGAVSERAYEQYF
cdr3_nt: TGTGCCAGCAGTGGGGCGGTCAGTGAGCGCGCCTACGAGCAGTACTTC

v_call: TRBV7-2
j_call: TRBJ2-5
clone_size: .
d_call: TRBD1
cdr3_aa: CASSTRTGKETQYF
cdr3_nt: TGTGCCAGCAGCACCCGGACAGGGAAAGAGACCCAGTACTTC

v_call: TRBV28
j_call: TRBJ2-4
clone_size: .
d_call: .
cdr3_aa: CASSFQGAKNIQYF
cdr3_nt: TGTGCCAGCAGTTTCCAGGGAGCCAAAAACATTCAGTACTTC

v_call: TRBV19
j_call: TRBJ2-3
clone_size: .
d_call: .
cdr3_aa: CASSKIGLLFTDTQYF
cdr3_nt: TGTGCCAGTAGCAAAATCGGGCTTCTCTTCACAGATACGCAGTATTTT